The T cell receptor beta chain under discussion was sequenced for a study of cytomegalovirus exposure and HLA in healthy donors. Overall study results and limits: The authors considered a cluster of highly shared sequence variants likely to be a sequencing artifact.

This clone has just a few counts. Its antigen is not identified. In nominal health when sampled, donors likely had unrecorded immune exposures nonetheless. In the PCR, 60 Vbeta and 13 Jbeta primers were used. Sequencing was performed with immunoSEQ multiplex PCR; in TCRdb, only in-frame clones are kept and a portion is missing. The sample has roughly 190,000 clones, roughly four fifths seen once. Trimming took 8 bases from V and 7 from J; bases not matched to a gene: 9. CDR3 length: 15 residues. Per germline, CDR1 MNHEY and CDR2 SMNVEV (reference sequence). The chain joins TRBV27 to TRBJ2-1; 12 bases fit TRBD2. Input material: PBMCs. This receptor was obtained from a woman aged 25 to 39 in good health and CMV-seropositive. This CDR3 reads CASAPWLAGGNEQFF. The CDR3 DNA reads TGTGCCAGCGCGCCGTGGCTAGCGGGGGGGAATGAGCAGTTCTTC.